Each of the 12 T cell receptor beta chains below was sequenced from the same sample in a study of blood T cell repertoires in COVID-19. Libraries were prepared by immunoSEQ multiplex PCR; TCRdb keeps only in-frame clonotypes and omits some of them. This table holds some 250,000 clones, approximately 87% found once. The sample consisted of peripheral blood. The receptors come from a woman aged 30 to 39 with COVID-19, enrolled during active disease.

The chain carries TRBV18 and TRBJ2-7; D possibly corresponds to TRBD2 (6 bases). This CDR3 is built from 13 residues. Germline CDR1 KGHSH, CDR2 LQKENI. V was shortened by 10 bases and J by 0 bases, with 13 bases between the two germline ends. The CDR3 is CATQGGSSYEQYF. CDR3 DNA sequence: TGTGCCACTCAGGGAGGTAGCTCCTACGAGCAGTACTTC.

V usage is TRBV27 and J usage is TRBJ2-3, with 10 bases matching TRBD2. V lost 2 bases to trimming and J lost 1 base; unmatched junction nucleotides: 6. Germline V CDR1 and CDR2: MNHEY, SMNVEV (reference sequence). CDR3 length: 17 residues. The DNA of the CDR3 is TGTGCCAGCAGTTTAGGGCTAGCGGGGGAGGGCACAGATACGCAGTATTTT. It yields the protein CASSLGLAGEGTDTQYF.

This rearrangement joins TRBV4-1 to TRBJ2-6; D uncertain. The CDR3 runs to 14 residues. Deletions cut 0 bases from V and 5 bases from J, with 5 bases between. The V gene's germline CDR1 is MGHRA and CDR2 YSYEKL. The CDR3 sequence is CASSQDRRANVLTF. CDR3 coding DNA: TGCGCCAGCAGCCAAGATCGTCGGGCCAACGTCCTGACTTTC.

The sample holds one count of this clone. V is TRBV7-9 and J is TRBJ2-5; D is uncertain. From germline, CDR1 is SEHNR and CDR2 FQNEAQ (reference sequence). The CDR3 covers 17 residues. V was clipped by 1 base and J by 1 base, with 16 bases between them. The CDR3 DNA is TGTGCCAGCAGCTTAGGTCTGTGGAGCCCCCGCCAAGAGACCCAGTACTTC. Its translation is CASSLGLWSPRQETQYF.

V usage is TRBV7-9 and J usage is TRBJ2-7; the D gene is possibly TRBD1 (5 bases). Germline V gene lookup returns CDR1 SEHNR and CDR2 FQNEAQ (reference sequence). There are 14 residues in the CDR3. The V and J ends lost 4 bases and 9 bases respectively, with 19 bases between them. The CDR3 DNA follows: TGTGCCAGCAGCTCACAGGTTTCCTCTTTTGGGCAGTACTTC. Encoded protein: CASSSQVSSFGQYF.

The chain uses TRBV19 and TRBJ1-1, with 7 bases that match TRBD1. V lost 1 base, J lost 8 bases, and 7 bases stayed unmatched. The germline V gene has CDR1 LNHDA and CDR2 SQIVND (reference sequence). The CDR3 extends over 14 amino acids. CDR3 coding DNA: TGTGCCAGTAGTATAGGGGACAGATTTAGAGAAGCTTTCTTT. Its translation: CASSIGDRFREAFF.

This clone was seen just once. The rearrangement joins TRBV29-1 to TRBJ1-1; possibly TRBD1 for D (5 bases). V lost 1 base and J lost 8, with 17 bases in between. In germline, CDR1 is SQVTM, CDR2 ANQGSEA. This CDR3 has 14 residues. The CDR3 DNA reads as TGCAGCGTTGAAGCGGGGGGGACTTGGATCGAAGCTTTCTTT. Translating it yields CSVEAGGTWIEAFF.

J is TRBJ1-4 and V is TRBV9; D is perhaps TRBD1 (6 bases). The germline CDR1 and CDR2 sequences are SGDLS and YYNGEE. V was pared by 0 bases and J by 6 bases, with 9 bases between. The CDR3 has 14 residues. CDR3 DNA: TGTGCCAGCAGCGTAGCGCCAGGGGATGAAAAACTGTTTTTT. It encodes CASSVAPGDEKLFF.

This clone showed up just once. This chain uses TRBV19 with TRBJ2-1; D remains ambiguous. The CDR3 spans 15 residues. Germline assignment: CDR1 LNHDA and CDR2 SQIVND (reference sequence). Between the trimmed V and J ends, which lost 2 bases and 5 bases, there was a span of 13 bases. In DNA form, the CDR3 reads TGTGCCAGTAGTATATCCCGGTACAGCAACAATGAGCAGTTCTTC. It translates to CASSISRYSNNEQFF.

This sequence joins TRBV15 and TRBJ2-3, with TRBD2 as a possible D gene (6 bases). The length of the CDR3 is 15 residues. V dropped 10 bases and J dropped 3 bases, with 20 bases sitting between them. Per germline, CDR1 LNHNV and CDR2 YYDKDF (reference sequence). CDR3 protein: CAITRLPGGTDTQYF. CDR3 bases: TGTGCCATTACGAGGCTCCCCGGGGGAACAGATACGCAGTATTTT.

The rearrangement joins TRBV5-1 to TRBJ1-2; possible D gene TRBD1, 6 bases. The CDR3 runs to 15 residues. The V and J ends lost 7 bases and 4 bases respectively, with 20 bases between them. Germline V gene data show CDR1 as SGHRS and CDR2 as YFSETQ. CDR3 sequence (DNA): TGCGCCAGCTACCCGACAGGACCGCCCGGCTATGGCTACACCTTC. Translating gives CASYPTGPPGYGYTF.

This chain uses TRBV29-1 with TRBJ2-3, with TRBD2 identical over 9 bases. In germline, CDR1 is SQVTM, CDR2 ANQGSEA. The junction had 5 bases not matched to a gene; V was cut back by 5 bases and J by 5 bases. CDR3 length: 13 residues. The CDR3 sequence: CSVQAGGGDTQYF. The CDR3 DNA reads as TGCAGCGTTCAAGCGGGGGGTGGAGATACGCAGTATTTT.